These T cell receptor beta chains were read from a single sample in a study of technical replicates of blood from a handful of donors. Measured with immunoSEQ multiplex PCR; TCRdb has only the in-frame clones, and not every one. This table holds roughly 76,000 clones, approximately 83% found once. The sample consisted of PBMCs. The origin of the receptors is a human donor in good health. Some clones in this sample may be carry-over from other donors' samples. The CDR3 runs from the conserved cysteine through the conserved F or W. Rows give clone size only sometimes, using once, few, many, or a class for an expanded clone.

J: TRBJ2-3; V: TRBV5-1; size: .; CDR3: CASSLEIAGVKDTQYF
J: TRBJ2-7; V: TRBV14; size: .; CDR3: CASSLRLAGGHEQYF
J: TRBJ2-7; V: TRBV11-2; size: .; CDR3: CASSSGTGGREQYF
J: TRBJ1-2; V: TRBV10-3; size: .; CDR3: CAISGQGYGYTF
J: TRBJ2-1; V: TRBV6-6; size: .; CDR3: CASRPGTSGADEQFF
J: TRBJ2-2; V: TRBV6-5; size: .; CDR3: CASSRAGLAGELFF
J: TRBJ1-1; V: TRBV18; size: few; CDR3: CASSLYRDTEAFF
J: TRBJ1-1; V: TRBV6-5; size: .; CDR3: CASRQRSPNTEAFF
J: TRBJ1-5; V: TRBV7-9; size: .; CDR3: CASSPDDRDNQPQHF
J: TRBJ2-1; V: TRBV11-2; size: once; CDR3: CASSLTGTSDDNEQFF
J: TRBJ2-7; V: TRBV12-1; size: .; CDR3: CASSFPPSHHYEQYF
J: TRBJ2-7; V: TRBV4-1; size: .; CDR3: CASSRMRVQGSNYEQYF
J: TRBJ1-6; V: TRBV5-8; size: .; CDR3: CASSFLLGRGGSPLHF
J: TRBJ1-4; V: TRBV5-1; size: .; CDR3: CASSPGHAATNEKLFF
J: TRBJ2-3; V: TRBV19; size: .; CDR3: CASRGASGGPHQYF
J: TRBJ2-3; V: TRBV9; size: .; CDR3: CASSVVSSGNTDTQYF
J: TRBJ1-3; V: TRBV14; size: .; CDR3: CASSKGQGSAGNTIYF
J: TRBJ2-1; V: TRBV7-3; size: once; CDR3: CASSLNRADEQFF
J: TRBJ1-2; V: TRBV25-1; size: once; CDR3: CASSVSGTAWVGGYTF
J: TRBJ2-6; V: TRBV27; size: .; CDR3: CASSLERLSSGANVLTF
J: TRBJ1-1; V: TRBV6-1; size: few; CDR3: CASSQGLNTEAFF
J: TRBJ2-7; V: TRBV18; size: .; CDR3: CASSQDRSGGAHEQYF
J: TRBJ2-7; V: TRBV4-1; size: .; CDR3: CASSQVGSRLVQYF
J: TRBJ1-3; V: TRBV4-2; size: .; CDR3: CASSQVTASGNTIYF
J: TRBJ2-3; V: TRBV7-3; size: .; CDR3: CASSLNSGRGTDTQYF
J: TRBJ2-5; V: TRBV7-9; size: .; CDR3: CASSPLGRETQYF
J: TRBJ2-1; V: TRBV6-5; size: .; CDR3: CASRIAGAYNEQFF
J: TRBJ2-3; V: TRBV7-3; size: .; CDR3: CASSLLRDTQYF
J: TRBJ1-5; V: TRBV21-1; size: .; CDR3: CARWVERSNQPQHF
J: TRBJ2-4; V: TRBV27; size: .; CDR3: CATGTSDKNIQYF
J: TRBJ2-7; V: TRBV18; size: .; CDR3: CASSPILAGYEQYF
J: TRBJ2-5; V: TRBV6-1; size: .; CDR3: CASTVAGLETQYF
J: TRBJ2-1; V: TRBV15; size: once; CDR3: CATSRAGQLNNEQFF
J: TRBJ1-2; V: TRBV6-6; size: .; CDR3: CASTADRDGYTF
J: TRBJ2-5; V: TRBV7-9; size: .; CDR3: CASSLGPSVLAETQYF
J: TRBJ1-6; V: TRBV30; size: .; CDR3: CAWSRAGGNNSPLHF
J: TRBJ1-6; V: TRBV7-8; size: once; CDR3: CASSLRQGTPLHF
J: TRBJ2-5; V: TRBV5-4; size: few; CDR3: CASSSPGETQYF
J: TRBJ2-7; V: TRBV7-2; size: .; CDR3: CASSLGLAGTKYF
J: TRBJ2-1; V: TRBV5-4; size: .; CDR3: CASSLTSGRNEQFF
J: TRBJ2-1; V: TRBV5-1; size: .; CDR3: CASSLAGSEQFF
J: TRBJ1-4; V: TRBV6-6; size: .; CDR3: CASSTGLGEKLFF